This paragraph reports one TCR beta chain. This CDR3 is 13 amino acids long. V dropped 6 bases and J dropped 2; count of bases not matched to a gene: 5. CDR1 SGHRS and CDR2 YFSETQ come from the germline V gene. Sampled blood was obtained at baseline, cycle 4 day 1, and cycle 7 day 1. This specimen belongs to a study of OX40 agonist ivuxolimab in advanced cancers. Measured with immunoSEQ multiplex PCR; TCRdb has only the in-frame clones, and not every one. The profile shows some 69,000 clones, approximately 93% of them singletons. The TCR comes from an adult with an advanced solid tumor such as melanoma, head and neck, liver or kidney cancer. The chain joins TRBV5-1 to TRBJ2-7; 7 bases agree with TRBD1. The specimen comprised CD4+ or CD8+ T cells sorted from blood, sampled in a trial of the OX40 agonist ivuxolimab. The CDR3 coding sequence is TGCGCCAGCACTTTACAGGGGACCTACGAGCAGTACTTC. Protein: CASTLQGTYEQYF. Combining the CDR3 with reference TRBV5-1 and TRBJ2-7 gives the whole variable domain KAGVTQTPRYLIKTRGQQVTLSCSPISGHRSVSWYQQTPGQGLQFLFEYFSETQRNKGNFPGRFSGRQFSNSRSEMNVSTLELGDSALYLCASTLQGTYEQYFGPGTRLTVT.